This is a list of T cell receptor beta chains from one sample in a study of graft-versus-host responses after intestinal transplantation. The protocol was immunoSEQ multiplex PCR, while the TCRdb copy is restricted to in-frame clones and leaves out a portion. The sample includes approximately 37,000 clones, approximately 86% of them seen just once. The sequencing used ileum tissue, collected approximately 200 days after intestinal transplant. The receptors derive from a human patient who received an intestinal transplant, so some T cells may come from the graft donor. Both conserved end residues are part of each CDR3. Fields, in order: V gene, J gene, CDR3 protein.

V: TRBV27
J: TRBJ1-5
CDR3: CATTSGGGNQPQHF

V: TRBV19
J: TRBJ2-3
CDR3: CASSSSGAPDTQYF

V: TRBV7-9
J: TRBJ2-5
CDR3: CASPAGETQYF

V: TRBV4-1
J: TRBJ1-5
CDR3: CASSQDARSNQPQHF

V: TRBV11-1
J: TRBJ2-1
CDR3: CASSLLRGDYNEQFF

V: TRBV7-6
J: TRBJ2-7
CDR3: CASSPRTGSSSYEQYF

V: TRBV14
J: TRBJ2-3
CDR3: CASSQGTSTDTQYF

V: TRBV19
J: TRBJ2-5
CDR3: CASSYEGRGETQYF

V: TRBV10-1
J: TRBJ1-1
CDR3: CASSEPTGGTAFF

V: TRBV5-5
J: TRBJ1-2
CDR3: CASSGGPLSSGYTF

V: TRBV5-6
J: TRBJ2-1
CDR3: CASSLYNEQFF

V: TRBV5-1
J: TRBJ2-7
CDR3: CASSSDRVSYEQYF

V: TRBV6-5
J: TRBJ2-1
CDR3: CASSPPQGEQFF

V: TRBV14
J: TRBJ1-4
CDR3: CASTRGTGEKLFF

V: TRBV2
J: TRBJ1-3
CDR3: CASSEARGGGNTIYF

V: TRBV5-1
J: TRBJ2-3
CDR3: CASSLGQGSTDTQYF

V: TRBV6-1
J: TRBJ2-1
CDR3: CASQTGSYNEQFF

V: TRBV28
J: TRBJ1-2
CDR3: CASSSGGPIYGYTF

V: TRBV6-5
J: TRBJ2-7
CDR3: CASSRQGNSYEQYF

V: TRBV2
J: TRBJ2-7
CDR3: CASTPSSRDSYEQYF

V: TRBV6-1
J: TRBJ2-7
CDR3: CASSEFGSSYEQYF

V: TRBV7-9
J: TRBJ2-3
CDR3: CALPRDTQYF

V: TRBV11-3
J: TRBJ2-1
CDR3: CASSLGLAGEGYDNEQFF

V: TRBV9
J: TRBJ2-7
CDR3: CASSVGAGDAYEQYF

V: TRBV30
J: TRBJ1-6
CDR3: CAWSEGSSPLHF

V: TRBV6-6
J: TRBJ2-7
CDR3: CASRGTGNSYEQYF

V: TRBV7-9
J: TRBJ2-5
CDR3: CASSLTGTQETQYF

V: TRBV9
J: TRBJ2-5
CDR3: CASSTRTGRQETQYF

V: TRBV5-1
J: TRBJ2-2
CDR3: CASSLTGGELFF

V: TRBV10-3
J: TRBJ2-1
CDR3: CAISESILPPGPFF

V: TRBV29-1
J: TRBJ2-7
CDR3: CSVAKMAPQGGEQYF

V: TRBV30
J: TRBJ2-1
CDR3: CAWSVFGSTNNEQFF

V: TRBV2
J: TRBJ2-7
CDR3: CASSDHGGSSYEQYF

V: TRBV2
J: TRBJ2-2
CDR3: CARGHQNTGELFF

V: TRBV5-4
J: TRBJ1-6
CDR3: CASSLMRPTDSPLHF

V: TRBV5-1
J: .
CDR3: CASSLRVRSYEQYF

V: TRBV19
J: TRBJ2-1
CDR3: CASSSGRVDANEQFF

V: TRBV5-1
J: TRBJ1-4
CDR3: CASSLGSGEKLFF

V: TRBV9
J: TRBJ2-3
CDR3: CASSVDWGADTQYF

V: TRBV27
J: TRBJ2-7
CDR3: CASSSRFSEQYF

V: TRBV11-3
J: TRBJ2-3
CDR3: CASSSGLAETDTQYF

V: TRBV6-5
J: TRBJ2-1
CDR3: CASTSGTGDLVEQFF

V: TRBV4-1
J: TRBJ1-5
CDR3: CASSHGRGVNSNQPQHF

V: TRBV28
J: TRBJ2-7
CDR3: CASSMTGVSYEQYF

V: TRBV10-3
J: TRBJ2-2
CDR3: CAISGLTSGMAGELFF

V: TRBV5-4
J: TRBJ1-5
CDR3: CASSFGNQPQHF

V: TRBV28
J: TRBJ2-5
CDR3: CASSFGATETQYF

V: TRBV10-3
J: TRBJ2-7
CDR3: CAIKSGEYEQYF

V: TRBV11-2
J: TRBJ2-2
CDR3: CASSLGSNSNTGELFF

V: TRBV7-8
J: TRBJ1-5
CDR3: CASSFQGQSSSNQPQHF

V: TRBV5-1
J: TRBJ2-7
CDR3: CASSSDRDFAYEQYF

V: TRBV15
J: TRBJ1-5
CDR3: CATSRDGLDQPQHF

V: TRBV16
J: TRBJ1-3
CDR3: CASSQSSTGGNTIYF

V: TRBV4-1
J: TRBJ2-7
CDR3: CASSQGTSYEQYF

V: TRBV11-1
J: TRBJ2-2
CDR3: CASSLDGSAGELFF

V: TRBV5-1
J: TRBJ2-2
CDR3: CASSEDTGELFF

V: TRBV23-1
J: TRBJ2-7
CDR3: CASSRCRTSGSEPYEQYF

V: TRBV28
J: TRBJ2-7
CDR3: CASRGQGFHEQYF

V: TRBV13
J: TRBJ2-2
CDR3: CASSLGLTGELFF